This is a list of T cell receptor beta chains from one sample in a study of early T cells in non-severe SARS-CoV-2 infection. One entry per CDR3 protein, called by TCRdb with MiXCR from the 5' RACE reads. The data hold roughly 36,000 distinct CDR3 sequences, with approximately 5% observed a single time. The sample was whole blood. Receptor source: an adult who was a healthcare worker with PCR-confirmed SARS-CoV-2 infection or an uninfected control (not recorded which). Both conserved end residues are part of each CDR3. Each record gives: clone size, J gene, D gene, V gene, CDR3 DNA, CDR3 protein. A D gene is named only where the DNA matches it firmly. Rows give clone size only sometimes, using once, few, many, or a class for an expanded clone.

abundance: many
j_gene: TRBJ2-1
d_gene: .
v_gene: TRBV6-6
CDR3nt: TGTGCCAGCAGTTACTCGATCGAGGGGGGGAGTGAGCAGTTCTTC
CDR3aa: CASSYSIEGGSEQFF

abundance: many
j_gene: TRBJ2-1
d_gene: .
v_gene: TRBV30
CDR3nt: TGTGCCTGGAGTGTACCCCCCCGCCTGACAGGGAGGGTTAACAATGAGCAGTTCTTC
CDR3aa: CAWSVPPRLTGRVNNEQFF

abundance: many
j_gene: TRBJ2-3
d_gene: TRBD1
v_gene: TRBV11-2
CDR3nt: TGTGCCAGCAGCATCCGGACAGGCTCTCAAGATACGCAGTATTTT
CDR3aa: CASSIRTGSQDTQYF

abundance: many
j_gene: TRBJ1-4
d_gene: .
v_gene: TRBV25-1
CDR3nt: TGTGCCAGCAGTGAATATCGTAGGGGTAGGACGCACGCAACTAATGAAAAACTGTTTTTT
CDR3aa: CASSEYRRGRTHATNEKLFF

abundance: many
j_gene: TRBJ2-2
d_gene: TRBD1
v_gene: TRBV6-4
CDR3nt: TGTGCCAGCAGCGACAGGGGAGATCGGTACGGGGAGCTGTTTTTT
CDR3aa: CASSDRGDRYGELFF

abundance: .
j_gene: TRBJ1-4
d_gene: .
v_gene: TRBV5-1
CDR3nt: TGCGCCAGCAGCTTGCCCGATGGGGAAAAACTGTTTTTT
CDR3aa: CASSLPDGEKLFF

abundance: few
j_gene: TRBJ2-3
d_gene: .
v_gene: TRBV27
CDR3nt: TGTGCCACGCGGGGGGTTGGGACAGGGTCCCGAGATACGCAGTATTTT
CDR3aa: CATRGVGTGSRDTQYF

abundance: many
j_gene: TRBJ1-2
d_gene: TRBD1
v_gene: TRBV29-1
CDR3nt: TGCAGCGTGGGGACAGAGAACTATGGCTACACCTTC
CDR3aa: CSVGTENYGYTF

abundance: many
j_gene: TRBJ2-5
d_gene: .
v_gene: TRBV6-5
CDR3nt: TGTGCCAGCAGTAGAGCGGAGACCCAGTACTTC
CDR3aa: CASSRAETQYF

abundance: few
j_gene: TRBJ1-5
d_gene: .
v_gene: TRBV6-7
CDR3nt: TGTGCCAGCAGTTACTCGACGGGGTTTAATAGTCAGCCCCAGCATTTT
CDR3aa: CASSYSTGFNSQPQHF

abundance: many
j_gene: TRBJ2-6
d_gene: .
v_gene: TRBV5-6
CDR3nt: TGTGCCAGCAGCTTGGCCGCCCTTGCTGGGGCCAACGTCCTGACTTTC
CDR3aa: CASSLAALAGANVLTF

abundance: many
j_gene: TRBJ2-3
d_gene: .
v_gene: TRBV12-3/TRBV12-4
CDR3nt: TGTGCCAGCAGTCTCCAAAGCGGCAGCACAGATACGCAGTATTTT
CDR3aa: CASSLQSGSTDTQYF

abundance: few
j_gene: TRBJ2-1
d_gene: TRBD2
v_gene: TRBV30
CDR3nt: TGTGCCTGGAGAGCGGGGGGGCCTACGAATGAGCAGTTCTTC
CDR3aa: CAWRAGGPTNEQFF

abundance: many
j_gene: TRBJ2-1
d_gene: TRBD2
v_gene: TRBV18
CDR3nt: TGTGCCAGCTCACCAACCAGCGGGGGGGTCTACAATGAGCAGTTCTTC
CDR3aa: CASSPTSGGVYNEQFF

abundance: many
j_gene: TRBJ2-2
d_gene: .
v_gene: TRBV4-2
CDR3nt: TGTGCCAGCAGCCAAGATCCCCCAGGGGAGGTGAACACCGGGGAGCTGTTTTTT
CDR3aa: CASSQDPPGEVNTGELFF

abundance: many
j_gene: TRBJ2-3
d_gene: TRBD1
v_gene: TRBV5-1
CDR3nt: TGCGCCAGCCGATCAGGACAGGGAACAGATACGCAGTATTTT
CDR3aa: CASRSGQGTDTQYF

abundance: many
j_gene: TRBJ2-1
d_gene: TRBD2
v_gene: TRBV12-3/TRBV12-4
CDR3nt: TGTGCCAGCACCCTGGGGGGGAATGAGCAGTTCTTC
CDR3aa: CASTLGGNEQFF

abundance: many
j_gene: TRBJ2-1
d_gene: TRBD2
v_gene: TRBV7-2
CDR3nt: TGTGCCAGCAGCTTAATCGGGGGGGTACGGAATGAGCAGTTCTTC
CDR3aa: CASSLIGGVRNEQFF

abundance: few
j_gene: TRBJ1-3
d_gene: TRBD1
v_gene: TRBV28
CDR3nt: TGTGCCAGCAGTCCTCCGGGACAGATCTCTGGAAACACCATATATTTT
CDR3aa: CASSPPGQISGNTIYF

abundance: many
j_gene: TRBJ2-2
d_gene: .
v_gene: TRBV7-6
CDR3nt: TGTGCCAGCAGCCGTCTCCGGTCCCAGGGCCTCTCGGGCGGGGAGCTGTTTTTT
CDR3aa: CASSRLRSQGLSGGELFF

abundance: few
j_gene: TRBJ2-1
d_gene: .
v_gene: TRBV7-8
CDR3nt: TGTGCCAGCAGCCCCAGCGGATCCGGGACGGAGGTCTACAATGAGCAGTTCTTC
CDR3aa: CASSPSGSGTEVYNEQFF

abundance: many
j_gene: TRBJ1-5
d_gene: .
v_gene: TRBV19
CDR3nt: TGTGCCAGTAGTATATCAGGTACAAGCAATCAGCCCCAGCATTTT
CDR3aa: CASSISGTSNQPQHF

abundance: .
j_gene: TRBJ1-1
d_gene: .
v_gene: TRBV6-2/TRBV6-3
CDR3nt: TGTGCCAGCAGAGGATGGGGGACCCCAAGGAACACTGAAGCTTTCTTT
CDR3aa: CASRGWGTPRNTEAFF

abundance: many
j_gene: TRBJ2-7
d_gene: .
v_gene: TRBV6-2/TRBV6-3
CDR3nt: TGTGCCAGCAGCACGACATTCTACGAGCAGTACTTC
CDR3aa: CASSTTFYEQYF